Ten or more counts support the clone carrying this T cell receptor (beta chain). Antigen specificity is unknown. Authors of the study amplified TCR beta CDR3 regions from RNA transcripts. Initially, a first-round RT-PCR of the TCR CDR3 employed the HTBI primer set. TCRdb analysed the multiplex PCR reads with MiXCR anew, one entry per CDR3 protein. Among around 700,000 distinct CDR3 sequences listed, roughly a third were seen once. The CDR3 runs to 13 residues. V dropped 8 bases and J dropped 2; count of bases not matched to a gene: 4. Germline CDR1 reads MGHDK; CDR2 reads SYGVNS. The sample originates from a study of T cells in Graves' hyperthyroidism and ophthalmopathy. Overall study results and limits: Blood also carried most thyroid clonotypes expanded above 0.001.

Graves' hyperthyroidism is called stable when ophthalmopathy does not progress within 18 months. The study excluded patients with uncontrolled infection, other autoimmune disease, pregnancy or lactation. An approximately 10 ml volume of fresh peripheral blood provided the PBMCs. The chain employs TRBV25-1 and TRBJ2-7; TRBD1 agrees at 9 bases. Source material: blood. The receptor's source is a woman aged 40 to 50 with Graves' hyperthyroidism. DNA for the CDR3: TGTGCCAGCGGACGACAGGGGGCCTACGAGCAGTACTTC. Translation: CASGRQGAYEQYF.